Listed here are 18 T cell receptor beta chains from one sample, sequenced in a study of T cells in Graves' hyperthyroidism and ophthalmopathy. The investigators amplified TCR beta CDR3 regions from RNA transcripts. HTBI primers were the set used in a first-round RT-PCR of the TCR CDR3. TCRdb itself ran the multiplex PCR reads through MiXCR, one entry per CDR3 protein. The sample shows 250,000 to 300,000 distinct CDR3 sequences, roughly 15% of them seen only once. Sequenced input: blood. These receptors all come from a woman aged 45-65 years with Graves' hyperthyroidism that later progressed to Graves' ophthalmopathy.

This clonotype was detected a few times. The rearrangement links TRBV19 to TRBJ2-1; 7 bases fit TRBD2. The length of the CDR3 is 15 residues. After removal of 5 bases from V and 0 bases from J, the junction contained 4 bases not matched to a gene. Germline CDR1 and CDR2: LNHDA and SQIVND (reference sequence). CDR3: CASSLREGSYNEQFF. The CDR3 DNA is TGTGCCAGTAGTCTGAGGGAGGGCTCCTACAATGAGCAGTTCTTC.

This clonotype was observed a few times. This may be a read error, as it is one base from a much larger clone. The chain joins TRBV28 to TRBJ1-2; TRBD1 aligns across 8 bases. Germline-derived CDR1 and CDR2 are MDHEN and SYDVKM. CDR3 length: 16 residues. Trimming cost V 3 bases and J 4 bases; bases outside gene matches: 10. For the CDR3, the DNA is TGTGCCAGCAGTTTTCCCCGGGACAGGTCTAGCTATGGCTACACCTTC. Translation gives CASSFPRDRSSYGYTF.

This clonotype has a count of ten or more. The rearrangement links TRBV6-1 to TRBJ2-6; D remains unclear. There are 15 residues in the CDR3. The V end was cut by 1 base, the J end by 2 bases, with 6 bases between. The germline CDR1 and CDR2 sequences are MNHNS and SASEGT. CDR3 sequence: CASSEEQAGANVLTF. The CDR3 nucleotides read TGTGCCAGCAGTGAAGAGCAGGCTGGGGCCAACGTCCTGACTTTC.

This clonotype has a count of ten or more. The rearrangement uses TRBV12-3 or TRBV12-4 and TRBJ1-5, with 9 positions matching TRBD1. V was pared by 6 bases and J by 5 bases, with 8 bases of the junction left unmatched. The CDR3 has 15 amino acids. CDR3 sequence reads: CASSLGQGIDQPQHF. The CDR3 DNA reads as TGTGCCAGCAGCCTGGGACAGGGAATCGATCAGCCCCAGCATTTT.

This clonotype was seen many times. At one end the junction does not follow the germline gene, possibly because of a read error. The genes are TRBV28 and TRBJ2-1; 7 bases are shared with TRBD1. Looked up from germline, CDR1 is MDHEN and CDR2 is SYDVKM. This CDR3 spans 12 amino acids. The CDR3 loop reads CASSLTGNGQFF. In DNA, the CDR3 is TGTGCCAGCAGTTTGACAGGGAATGGGCAGTTCTTC.

Ten or more counts support this clonotype. This chain links TRBV5-1 with TRBJ1-2; 10 positions agree with TRBD1. V was pared by 3 bases and J by 7 bases, with 9 bases of the junction left unmatched. The germline CDR1 and CDR2 sequences are SGHRS and YFSETQ. This CDR3 spans 15 amino acids. CDR3 region: CASSSEDRGWGGYTF. In nucleotides, the CDR3 is TGCGCCAGCAGCTCGGAGGACAGGGGGTGGGGTGGCTACACCTTC. The full variable domain, with the rest looked up from reference TRBV5-1 and TRBJ1-2, is KAGVTQTPRYLIKTRGQQVTLSCSPISGHRSVSWYQQTPGQGLQFLFEYFSETQRNKGNFPGRFSGRQFSNSRSEMNVSTLELGDSALYLCASSSEDRGWGGYTFGSGTRLTVV.

This clonotype has just a few counts. A junction end diverges from the germline sequence, so it may reflect a read error. The chain employs TRBV28 and TRBJ1-5; unclear D gene. The V gene's germline CDR1 is MDHEN and CDR2 SYDVKM. The CDR3 runs 12 residues. The CDR3 sequence: CASSRSWQPQHF. The CDR3 bases are TGCGCCAGCAGTCGATCCTGGCAGCCCCAGCATTTT.

This clonotype showed up just a few times. V gene TRBV9 combines with J gene TRBJ2-1; the D gene is possibly TRBD2 (5 bases). The CDR3 extends over 15 amino acids. V lost 4 bases to trimming and J lost 4 bases, with 15 bases between them. CDR1 and CDR2 from the germline V gene are SGDLS and YYNGEE. CDR3 coding DNA: TGTGCCAGCAGCCCCGGAGGTTGGTGGTACAATGAGCAGTTCTTC. It translates to CASSPGGWWYNEQFF.

This chain joins TRBV2 and TRBJ2-5, with 14 bases matching TRBD2. CDR3 length: 15 residues. Germline V gives CDR1 SNHLY, CDR2 FYNNEI. The trim removed 8 bases at V and 5 bases at J, leaving 7 bases unmatched. The CDR3 region has the DNA TGTGCCAGCTCGGAGGGACTAGCGGGAGATGAGACCCAGTACTTC. Translating it yields CASSEGLAGDETQYF.

This clonotype was counted many times. The chain uses TRBV7-8 and TRBJ1-2, with D unresolved. This CDR3 is built from 13 residues. V lost 5 bases, J lost 2 bases, and 9 bases lay in between. Germline values: CDR1 SGHVS, CDR2 FQNEAQ. CDR3 amino acids: CASSLDGNYGYTF. CDR3 bases: TGTGCCAGCAGCCTCGACGGAAACTATGGCTACACCTTC.

This clonotype has a handful of counts. The chain recombines TRBV7-9 with TRBJ2-2; the match to TRBD1 covers 7 bases. CDR1 and CDR2 from the germline V gene are SEHNR and FQNEAQ (reference sequence). J was trimmed by 1 base and V by 6 bases; bases with no gene match: 8. The CDR3 totals 16 residues. DNA of the CDR3: TGTGCCAGCAGGCCCCTCGGACAGGAGAACACCGGGGAGCTGTTTTTT. Amino acid sequence: CASRPLGQENTGELFF.

This clonotype was counted a few times. V usage is TRBV20-1 and J usage is TRBJ1-4; the match to TRBD1 covers 7 bases. CDR3 length: 14 residues. Per the germline V gene, CDR1 is DFQATT and CDR2 is SNEGSKA (reference sequence). Germline trimming cut 3 bases from V and 5 bases from J; bases unmatched to any gene: 6. This CDR3 reads CSASIGTENEKLFF. CDR3 bases: TGCAGTGCTAGTATTGGGACAGAAAATGAAAAACTGTTTTTT.

This clonotype showed up many times. The genes are TRBV29-1 and TRBJ2-7; 9 positions match TRBD1. The CDR3 runs 13 residues. In germline, CDR1 is SQVTM, CDR2 ANQGSEA. J lost 0 bases, V lost 6 bases, and 3 bases had no gene match. In DNA form, the CDR3 reads TGCAGCGTAACAGGGGGCTACTCCTACGAGCAGTACTTC. Residues: CSVTGGYSYEQYF.

This clonotype has a handful of counts. This chain joins TRBV20-1 and TRBJ2-3, with unresolved D. CDR3 length equals 11 residues. V lost 6 bases and J lost 2, with 6 bases in between. The germline V gene has CDR1 DFQATT and CDR2 SNEGSKA (reference sequence). CDR3 region: CSASNTDTQYF. DNA for the CDR3: TGCAGTGCCTCTAACACAGATACGCAGTATTTT.

This clonotype was counted ten times or more. The rearrangement uses TRBV20-1 and TRBJ1-2; D is unresolved. The CDR3 has 14 amino acids. Germline V CDR1 and CDR2: DFQATT, SNEGSKA (reference sequence). V was cut by 0 bases and J by 7 bases, with 15 bases left in between. CDR3 nucleotide sequence: TGCAGTGCTAGAGATGGTCCGGGATTGCGTGGCTACACCTTC. This translates into CSARDGPGLRGYTF.

The sample holds many counts of this clonotype. The chain is built from TRBV2 and TRBJ2-2; tentative D call: TRBD1 (5 bases). The CDR3 runs 16 residues. Trimming left V 4 bases short and J 4 bases short, with 16 bases between. Germline CDR1 reads SNHLY; CDR2 reads FYNNEI. CDR3 sequence: CASSGGGAGGTGELFF. CDR3 in DNA: TGTGCCAGCAGTGGTGGTGGGGCCGGCGGCACCGGGGAGCTGTTTTTT.

This clonotype has only a few counts. V and J are TRBV7-3 and TRBJ2-3; the match to TRBD1 covers 8 bases. The CDR3 is 15 residues long. From germline, CDR1 is SGHTA and CDR2 FQGTGA. Trimming removed 3 bases from V and 4 bases from J; junction bases left unmatched: 6. The CDR3 nucleotides are TGTGCCAGCAGCTTTAGTGGGGGACAGGCAGATACGCAGTATTTT. Protein sequence: CASSFSGGQADTQYF.

This chain connects TRBV29-1 to TRBJ1-2; TRBD1 might be the D (6 bases). The V gene's germline CDR1 is SQVTM and CDR2 ANQGSEA. The CDR3 is 12 residues long. The germline V and J ends were trimmed by 5 bases and 7 bases, with 14 bases remaining between them. The CDR3: CSVWGPEGGYTF. Written as DNA, the CDR3 is TGCAGCGTTTGGGGGCCGGAGGGTGGCTACACCTTC.